This paragraph reports one T cell receptor beta chain. Its antigen remains unknown. TCRdb ran MiXCR on the 5' RACE reads and lists one entry per CDR3 protein. The repertoire holds 350,000 to 400,000 distinct CDR3 sequences, with 14% as singletons. This entry comes from a study of T-cell memory formation after mild COVID-19. Findings and caveats of the study: Among clones peaking at day 37 in the second wave, SARS-CoV-2 specificity remained unconfirmed.

The junction had 7 bases not matched to a gene; V was cut back by 4 bases and J by 3 bases. CDR1 and CDR2 from the germline V gene are LGHDT and YNNKEL (reference sequence). The CDR3 sequence is 16 residues long. The clonotype comes from a man aged 18 to 30 who had mild COVID-19 (a few samples of this study predate the infection). Cell type and time point are not known. Source material: PBMCs or a T cell subset sorted from them (not recorded which). This rearrangement joins TRBV3-1 to TRBJ2-3; 10 nucleotides match TRBD2. In DNA form, the CDR3 reads TGTGCCAGCAGCCGCCTCCTAGCGGGGGTTACAGATACGCAGTATTTT. This sequence encodes CASSRLLAGVTDTQYF.